The rows below give T cell receptor beta chains drawn from one sample of a study of blood T cell repertoires in COVID-19. Profiling relied on immunoSEQ multiplex PCR, and the TCRdb table lists in-frame clones only, not all of them. The sample comprises 200,000 or so clones, roughly 80% of which are singletons, and 17% rests with the top ten. Source material: peripheral blood. All receptors come from a man aged 55 to 69 with active or convalescent COVID-19. Each CDR3 is given without its conserved first and last residue. Each record gives: CDR3 protein, J gene, V gene.

CDR3aa: ASSQRLDTDTQY
j_gene: TRBJ2-3
v_gene: TRBV4-3

CDR3aa: ASSEAREQY
j_gene: TRBJ2-7
v_gene: TRBV6-1

CDR3aa: ASSQIGVGSPLH
j_gene: TRBJ1-6
v_gene: TRBV3-1/TRBV3-2

CDR3aa: ASSRTSGRSGELF
j_gene: TRBJ2-2
v_gene: TRBV5-1

CDR3aa: ASSLSQGLSHTIY
j_gene: TRBJ1-3
v_gene: TRBV28

CDR3aa: ASSLASAGFSPLH
j_gene: TRBJ1-6
v_gene: TRBV28

CDR3aa: ASSSGQGIDEQY
j_gene: TRBJ2-7
v_gene: TRBV7-9

CDR3aa: ASSRKRLAGGTDTQY
j_gene: TRBJ2-3
v_gene: TRBV18

CDR3aa: SAIYSSQQY
j_gene: TRBJ2-7
v_gene: TRBV20-1

CDR3aa: ASSLVGQGAYEQY
j_gene: TRBJ2-7
v_gene: TRBV7-6

CDR3aa: SASISQTSTDTQY
j_gene: TRBJ2-3
v_gene: TRBV20-1

CDR3aa: SVDPTRGTDTQY
j_gene: TRBJ2-3
v_gene: TRBV29-1

CDR3aa: ASSEAPGTRPTYEQY
j_gene: TRBJ2-7
v_gene: TRBV7-2

CDR3aa: ASSPGTVSNQPQH
j_gene: TRBJ1-5
v_gene: TRBV7-2

CDR3aa: ASSIGASGRLYEQY
j_gene: TRBJ2-7
v_gene: TRBV19

CDR3aa: ASSQEAGSGNEQF
j_gene: TRBJ2-1
v_gene: TRBV4-2

CDR3aa: ASSSWAANEQY
j_gene: TRBJ2-7
v_gene: TRBV28

CDR3aa: ASSAYRVPDTQY
j_gene: TRBJ2-3
v_gene: TRBV27

CDR3aa: ASSRGQQETQY
j_gene: TRBJ2-5
v_gene: TRBV19

CDR3aa: ASSPGLAGAEYTQY
j_gene: TRBJ2-3
v_gene: TRBV5-6

CDR3aa: ASRPKAAGGSSSYNEQF
j_gene: TRBJ2-1
v_gene: TRBV7-9

CDR3aa: ASSLAQGEYEQY
j_gene: TRBJ2-7
v_gene: TRBV7-9